The 14 T cell receptor beta chains reported below all come from one sample, sequenced in a study of cytomegalovirus exposure and HLA in healthy donors. PCR amplification relied on 60 Vbeta primers (plus 13 Jbeta primers). TCRdb's table, derived via immunoSEQ multiplex PCR, lists solely in-frame clones and lacks some. The table has under 200,000 clones, about 82% seen once. Material: PBMCs. The receptors here all came from a woman aged 45-60 years in good health and CMV-seropositive.

The chain couples TRBV5-5 to TRBJ2-5; tentative D call: TRBD1 (5 bases). The V end lost 2 bases, the J end lost 5 bases, and 10 bases lay between the germline ends. This CDR3 has 13 residues. Germline assignment: CDR1 SGHKS and CDR2 YYEKEE (reference sequence). CDR3 coding DNA: TGTGCCAGCAGCTTTCAGGGTTGGGAGACCCAGTACTTC. Translated: CASSFQGWETQYF.

The gene calls are TRBV28 and TRBJ1-1; 7 nucleotides line up with TRBD1. Per germline, CDR1 MDHEN and CDR2 SYDVKM. V lost 6 bases, J lost 6 bases, and 7 bases stayed unmatched. The CDR3 spans 13 residues. This CDR3 is CASRGQVVAEAFF. CDR3 nucleotides: TGTGCCAGCAGAGGACAGGTCGTCGCTGAAGCTTTCTTT.

This clone was seen only a few times. This chain links TRBV4-2 with TRBJ1-6; a weak D match, TRBD1 (5 bases). This CDR3 contains 15 residues. Germline assignment: CDR1 LGHNA and CDR2 YNFKEQ. V lost 3 bases to trimming and J lost 10 bases, with 16 bases between them. As DNA, the CDR3 is TGTGCCAGCAGCCAGACCTCGGGGGTTCGGTCACCCCTCCACTTT. Protein: CASSQTSGVRSPLHF.

The chain uses TRBV5-1 and TRBJ2-7; weak D call: TRBD2 (5 bases). CDR1 is SGHRS and CDR2 is YFSETQ in the germline V gene. The CDR3 is 13 amino acids. Deletions cut 6 bases from V and 3 bases from J, with 13 bases between. DNA of the CDR3: TGCGCCAGCACCGGGGTTAGCGACTACGAGCAGTACTTC. Residues: CASTGVSDYEQYF.

V usage is TRBV5-6 and J usage is TRBJ1-2; D remains unclear. CDR3 size: 16 residues. Between the trimmed V and J ends, which lost 1 base and 0 bases, there was a span of 13 bases. Looked up from germline, CDR1 is SGHDT and CDR2 is YYEEEE. The CDR3 sequence is CASSLRPGSTNYGYTF. The CDR3 nucleotides read TGTGCCAGCAGCTTGAGGCCGGGGAGCACTAACTATGGCTACACCTTC.

This clone showed up just a few times. V and J are TRBV18 and TRBJ2-4; 10 positions match TRBD1. Germline-derived CDR1 and CDR2 are KGHSH and LQKENI. The CDR3 is 15 amino acids. V was pared by 3 bases and J by 9 bases, with 8 bases of the junction left unmatched. CDR3 in DNA: TGTGCCAGCTCACCTGGGGACAGGGGAATCGGCATTCAGTACTTC. This encodes CASSPGDRGIGIQYF.

CDR3: CASSAIAEAFF. DNA of the CDR3: TGTGCCAGCAGTGCGATAGCTGAAGCTTTCTTT. The chain is built from TRBV28 and TRBJ1-1; D is unresolved. Germline V lookup: CDR1 MDHEN, CDR2 SYDVKM. The CDR3 is 11 amino acids. V was clipped by 5 bases and J by 6 bases, with 7 bases between them.

This chain connects TRBV19 to TRBJ1-1; 7 nucleotides match TRBD1. This CDR3 has 14 amino acids. Germline lookup yields CDR1 LNHDA and CDR2 SQIVND (reference sequence). The trim removed 0 bases at V and 7 bases at J, leaving 5 bases unmatched. This CDR3 reads CASSIERGGGEAFF. DNA of the CDR3: TGTGCCAGTAGTATAGAAAGAGGGGGCGGTGAAGCTTTCTTT.

This chain links TRBV2 with TRBJ1-4; 7 bases align to TRBD1. Germline V gene sequence: CDR1 SNHLY, CDR2 FYNNEI. Trimming at V came to 5 bases and at J to 7 bases, leaving 7 bases not matched to a gene. The CDR3 has 14 amino acids. CDR3 sequence: CASSTGAGSEKLFF. Here the CDR3 DNA reads TGTGCCAGCAGTACAGGGGCGGGTAGTGAAAAACTGTTTTTT.

In regard to this clone: The junction departs from germline at one end; a sequencing error may be responsible. Other DNA sequences within the sample encode an identical CDR3. The V call is TRBV7-9, the J call TRBJ2-1, with D maybe TRBD2 (6 bases). The germline gives CDR1 SEHNR, CDR2 FQNEAQ (reference sequence). The CDR3 length is 17 residues. CDR3: CASSPPAGGIHYNEQFF. DNA for the CDR3: TGCGCCAGCAGCCCCCCGGCCGGGGGTATACACTACAATGAGCAGTTCTTC.

The rearrangement links TRBV19 to TRBJ2-7, with 7 bases lining up with TRBD1. Germline V lookup: CDR1 LNHDA, CDR2 SQIVND (reference sequence). The ends lost 4 bases at V and 3 bases at J; junction bases unmatched: 6. This CDR3 is 14 amino acids long. The CDR3, as DNA: TGTGCCAGTAGTAGTGGGACAGTCTTCTACGAGCAGTACTTC. Translation: CASSSGTVFYEQYF.

As concerns this clone: Germline and junction disagree at one end, which may indicate a read error. The rearrangement links TRBV7-7 to TRBJ1-4; 8 nucleotides line up with TRBD1. CDR3 length: 17 residues. CDR1 SSHAT and CDR2 FNYEAQ come from the germline V gene (reference sequence). CDR3 nucleotide sequence: TGTGCTAGCAGCCTCATCCGGACAGGGTCTTTTGGTGAAAAACTGTTTTTT. Translation: CASSLIRTGSFGEKLFF. The full variable domain, with the rest looked up from reference TRBV7-7 and TRBJ1-4, is GAGVSQSPRYKVTKRGQDVTLRCDPISSHATLYWYQQALGQGPEFLTYFNYEAQPDKSGLPSDRFSAERPEGSISTLTIQRTEQRDSAMYRCASSLIRTGSFGEKLFFGSGTQLSVL.

This clone was counted a few times. The CDR3, as DNA: TGCAGCGTTCAGGCTAGCGTGTCAAATGAGCAGTTCTTC. It translates to CSVQASVSNEQFF. The chain combines TRBV29-1 with TRBJ2-1, with D perhaps TRBD2 (6 bases). Per germline, CDR1 SQVTM and CDR2 ANQGSEA. The ends were cut back, 5 bases at V and 7 bases at J, with 15 bases in the middle. CDR3 length: 13 residues.

This clone was observed a handful of times. The CDR3 DNA reads as TGTGCCAGCAGCACAGGGACAGTCAACAATCAGCCCCAGCATTTT. Residues: CASSTGTVNNQPQHF. J is TRBJ1-5 and V is TRBV5-8; 7 bases match TRBD1. CDR3 size: 15 residues. V was clipped by 4 bases and J by 3 bases; unmatched bases: 7. Germline lookup yields CDR1 SGHTS and CDR2 YDEGEE.